Listed below are T cell receptor beta chains from one sample, sequenced in a study of T-cell memory formation after mild COVID-19. TCRdb reprocessed the 5' RACE reads via MiXCR and lists one record per CDR3 protein. The profile shows a few hundred thousand distinct CDR3 sequences, 25% to 30% of them singletons. The sequenced sample was PBMCs or a T cell subset sorted from them (not recorded which). These receptor sequences come from an adult woman who had mild COVID-19 (a few samples of this study predate the infection). Cell type and time point are not known. Each CDR3 is given with its conserved first and last residue. D genes are given only for firm matches. Clone size is not always given. Where it is, it says once, few, many or a class for expanded clones.

d_call	j_call	clone_size	v_call	cdr3_aa	cdr3_nt
.	TRBJ2-3	few	TRBV7-8	CASSLGVAVPGDTQYF	TGTGCCAGCAGCCTCGGGGTAGCGGTCCCTGGGGATACGCAGTATTTT
.	TRBJ1-2	.	TRBV12-3/TRBV12-4	CASHLRGQSYGYTF	TGTGCCAGCCACCTGAGGGGACAATCGTATGGCTACACCTTC
TRBD2	TRBJ2-2	.	TRBV11-2	CASSGPDLAGSFIRELFF	TGTGCCAGCAGTGGACCCGACCTAGCGGGATCGTTTATCCGGGAGCTGTTTTTT
.	TRBJ2-5	.	TRBV7-3	CASSLTGEATQYF	TGTGCCAGCAGCTTAACGGGGGAGGCGACCCAGTACTTC
.	TRBJ2-5	few	TRBV21-1	CASSKSGGETQYF	TGTGCCAGCAGCAAATCGGGGGGAGAGACCCAGTACTTC
.	TRBJ1-5	.	TRBV30	CAWSEGLTINQPQHF	TGTGCCTGGAGTGAGGGTTTGACAATCAATCAGCCCCAGCATTTT
TRBD1	TRBJ1-2	.	TRBV5-6	CASSPQGRGNYGYTF	TGTGCCAGCAGCCCCCAGGGCAGGGGGAACTATGGCTACACCTTC
TRBD1	TRBJ2-7	.	TRBV6-6	CASSPARGGIYEQYF	TGTGCCAGCAGTCCCGCGCGAGGGGGCATCTACGAGCAGTACTTC
.	TRBJ2-7	once	TRBV7-6	CASSRYPGDNYEQYF	TGTGCCAGCAGTCGTTATCCAGGGGATAACTACGAGCAGTACTTC
.	TRBJ2-4	few	TRBV10-3	CAISESSWGLAKNIQYF	TGTGCCATCAGTGAGTCGTCGTGGGGGCTCGCCAAAAACATTCAGTACTTC
TRBD1	TRBJ1-1	.	TRBV7-2	CASSLPGQGLRAFF	TGTGCCAGCAGCTTACCTGGACAGGGACTCCGGGCTTTCTTT